The 6 T cell receptor beta chains presented below share a single source sample, sequenced in a study of T cells after yellow fever vaccination. From the 5' RACE reads, TCRdb called clonotypes with MiXCR, one entry per CDR3 protein. The profile covers some 300,000 distinct CDR3 sequences, with approximately 10% appearing a single time and 3% to 4% taken by the ten largest. The source was CD4+ T cells sorted from PBMCs, collected 5 days after the yellow fever booster vaccination. The receptors derive from a man between 18 and 29 years old who received the YFV17D yellow fever vaccine.

This chain joins TRBV29-1 and TRBJ1-1, with D possibly being TRBD1 (5 bases). The CDR3 runs to 15 residues. Per the germline V gene, CDR1 is SQVTM and CDR2 is ANQGSEA. V was shortened by 5 bases and J by 5 bases, with 21 bases between the two germline ends. The CDR3 DNA reads TGCAGCGTTAACCCCGGGGGACCTCGGGGAACTGAAGCTTTCTTT. Its protein product is CSVNPGGPRGTEAFF.

The CDR3 DNA sequence: TGTGCCAGCAGCTTGCGCCAGGGAGGAGGAGAGACCCAGTACTTC. The encoded protein is CASSLRQGGGETQYF. This rearrangement joins TRBV5-4 to TRBJ2-5; the D gene is possibly TRBD2 (6 bases). The CDR3 sequence is 15 residues long. Germline V gene sequence: CDR1 SGHNT, CDR2 YYREEE (reference sequence). Trimming pared 1 base from V and 4 bases from J, leaving 14 bases between.

This clonotype was picked up a small number of times. The V gene is TRBV5-5, the J gene TRBJ1-2; no clear D gene. The V end lost 0 bases, the J end lost 8 bases, and 11 bases lay between the germline ends. CDR1 and CDR2 from the germline V gene are SGHKS and YYEKEE (reference sequence). The CDR3 is 13 amino acids. Here the CDR3 reads CASSLAAGYGYTF. The CDR3 DNA follows: TGTGCCAGCAGCTTGGCCGCGGGTTACGGCTACACCTTC.

The table lists this clonotype with a few counts. V and J are TRBV30 and TRBJ1-2; no clear D gene. Germline CDR1 GTSNPN, CDR2 SVGIG (reference sequence). Trimming took 2 bases from V and 4 from J, leaving 11 bases between them. The CDR3 extends over 13 amino acids. The CDR3 DNA follows: TGTGCCTGGAGTACTGGACGGATCTATGGCTACACCTTC. Residues: CAWSTGRIYGYTF.

This clonotype came up a few times. The chain employs TRBV3-1 and TRBJ2-3, with D perhaps TRBD1 (6 bases). V was clipped by 2 bases and J by 8 bases, with 17 bases between them. The CDR3 has 15 residues. Germline CDR1 and CDR2: LGHDT and YNNKEL (reference sequence). The DNA of the CDR3 is TGTGCCAGCAGCCAATACCCTATACAGGGATTTACGCAGTATTTT. Translated, it gives CASSQYPIQGFTQYF.

This chain connects TRBV2 to TRBJ2-7, with D uncertain. Germline lookup yields CDR1 SNHLY and CDR2 FYNNEI. Between the trimmed V and J ends, which lost 2 bases and 3 bases, there was a span of 11 bases. CDR3 length equals 14 residues. CDR3 sequence reads: CASSESGSLYEQYF. CDR3 bases: TGTGCCAGCAGTGAAAGTGGCAGCCTCTACGAGCAGTACTTC.